The clone carrying this T cell receptor (beta chain) came up once. Sequencing used immunoSEQ multiplex PCR; TCRdb keeps in-frame clones, though not all of them. The top ten hold about 5% of the sample, which has a few hundred thousand clones, approximately 82% seen once. The germline gives CDR1 SQVTM, CDR2 ANQGSEA. V lost 6 bases and J 1 base, leaving 13 bases between the germline ends. CDR3 size: 14 residues. In terms of age and location, participants ranged from roughly 18 to 90 years and lived in about 25 US areas. Cohorts were assigned according to the clinical history that participants reported. These data originate in a study of blood T cell repertoires in COVID-19. Study summary: The United States, Italy and Spain supplied acute and convalescent COVID-19 samples. In each case, the material was cDNA or gDNA derived from T cells, B-cell-depleted T cells, or PBMCs.

Material: PBMCs or T cells enriched from blood (not recorded which). The chain links TRBV29-1 to TRBJ1-5; D may be TRBD1 (6 bases). The clonotype comes from a man aged 35-49 years who had been exposed to COVID-19. The CDR3 DNA reads as TGCAGCGTAGCCCCCACAGGGAGCAATCAGCCCCAGCATTTT. Translation: CSVAPTGSNQPQHF.